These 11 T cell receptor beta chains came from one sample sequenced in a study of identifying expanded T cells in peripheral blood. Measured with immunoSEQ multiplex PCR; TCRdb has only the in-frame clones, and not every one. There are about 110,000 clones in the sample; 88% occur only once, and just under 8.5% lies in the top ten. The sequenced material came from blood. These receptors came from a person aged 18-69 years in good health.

DNA of the CDR3: TGCGCCAGCAGCACATCCCCCTACTCAGCGGGCACTGAAGCTTTCTTT. It is translated as CASSTSPYSAGTEAFF. V is TRBV5-1 and J is TRBJ1-1; D ambiguous. Trimming removed 4 bases at V and 4 bases at J, with 20 bases between. CDR1 is SGHRS and CDR2 is YFSETQ in the germline V gene. This CDR3 contains 16 residues.

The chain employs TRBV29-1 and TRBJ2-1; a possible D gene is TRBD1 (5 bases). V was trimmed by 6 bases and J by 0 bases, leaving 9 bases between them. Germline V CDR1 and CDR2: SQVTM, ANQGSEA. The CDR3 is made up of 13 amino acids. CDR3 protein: CSVHRYSYNEQFF. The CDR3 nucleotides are TGCAGCGTCCACAGGTACTCCTACAATGAGCAGTTCTTC.

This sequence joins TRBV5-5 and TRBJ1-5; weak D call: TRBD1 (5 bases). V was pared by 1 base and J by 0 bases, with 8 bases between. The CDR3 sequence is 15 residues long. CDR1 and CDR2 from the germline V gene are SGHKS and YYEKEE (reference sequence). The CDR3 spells CASSLWGDSNQPQHF. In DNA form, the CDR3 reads TGTGCCAGCAGCTTGTGGGGGGATAGCAATCAGCCCCAGCATTTT.

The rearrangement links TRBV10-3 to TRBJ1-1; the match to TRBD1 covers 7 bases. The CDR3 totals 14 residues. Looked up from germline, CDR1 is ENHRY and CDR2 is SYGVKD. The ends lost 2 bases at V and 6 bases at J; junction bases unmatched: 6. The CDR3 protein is CAISEDREVAEAFF. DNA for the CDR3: TGTGCCATCAGTGAGGACAGGGAGGTGGCTGAAGCTTTCTTT.

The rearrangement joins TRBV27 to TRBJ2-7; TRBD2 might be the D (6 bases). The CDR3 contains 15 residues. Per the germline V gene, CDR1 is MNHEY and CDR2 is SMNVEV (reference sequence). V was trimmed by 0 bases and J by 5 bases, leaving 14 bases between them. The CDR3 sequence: CASSLSGTSSHEQYF. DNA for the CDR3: TGTGCCAGCAGTTTATCGGGGACTTCGAGCCACGAGCAGTACTTC.

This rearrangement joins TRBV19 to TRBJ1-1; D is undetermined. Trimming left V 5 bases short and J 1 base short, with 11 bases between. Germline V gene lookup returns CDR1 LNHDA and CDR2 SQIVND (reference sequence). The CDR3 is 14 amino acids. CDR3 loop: CASSPGPGNTEAFF. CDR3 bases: TGTGCCAGTAGTCCCGGACCAGGGAACACTGAAGCTTTCTTT.

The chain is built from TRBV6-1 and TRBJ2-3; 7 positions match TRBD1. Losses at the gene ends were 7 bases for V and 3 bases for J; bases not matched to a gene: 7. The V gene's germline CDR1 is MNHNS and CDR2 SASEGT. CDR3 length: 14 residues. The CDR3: CASTQGHGTDTQYF. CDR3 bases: TGTGCCAGCACACAGGGGCATGGAACAGATACGCAGTATTTT.

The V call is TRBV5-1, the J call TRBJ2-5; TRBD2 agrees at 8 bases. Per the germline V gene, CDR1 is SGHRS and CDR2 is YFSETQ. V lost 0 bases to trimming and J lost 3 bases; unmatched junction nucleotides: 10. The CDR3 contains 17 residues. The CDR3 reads CASSLAGEGAGEETQYF. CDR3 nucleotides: TGCGCCAGCAGCTTGGCCGGGGAGGGAGCGGGAGAAGAGACCCAGTACTTC.

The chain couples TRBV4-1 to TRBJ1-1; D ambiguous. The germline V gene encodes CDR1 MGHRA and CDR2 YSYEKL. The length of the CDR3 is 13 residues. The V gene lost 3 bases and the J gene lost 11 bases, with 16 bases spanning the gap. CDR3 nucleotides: TGCGCCAGCAGCCACCCCTTGGGCCTCGATGCTTTCTTT. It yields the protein CASSHPLGLDAFF.

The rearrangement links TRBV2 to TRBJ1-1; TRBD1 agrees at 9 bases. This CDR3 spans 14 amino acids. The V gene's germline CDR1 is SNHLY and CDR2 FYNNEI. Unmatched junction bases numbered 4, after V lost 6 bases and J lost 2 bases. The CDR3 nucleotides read TGTGCCAGCAGCGCGGGACAGGGTAACACTGAAGCTTTCTTT. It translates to CASSAGQGNTEAFF.

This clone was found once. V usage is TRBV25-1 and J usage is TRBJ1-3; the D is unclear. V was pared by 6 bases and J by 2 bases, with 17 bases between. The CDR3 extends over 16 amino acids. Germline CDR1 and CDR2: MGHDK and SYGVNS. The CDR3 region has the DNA TGTGCCAGCAGCGACCCCGGGGTCCGGACTGGAAACACCATATATTTT. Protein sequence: CASSDPGVRTGNTIYF.